This TCR beta chain was obtained from a study of beta chain features in type 1 diabetes. General study results and limits: More deletions and fewer insertions at VDJ junctions were found in patients with type 1 diabetes. Moderate yet significant TCRB CDR3 shortening was seen in Type 1 diabetes patients in all four CD4+ subsets.

Every bit of the isolated RNA underwent reverse transcription, so sequencing read expressed TCRB transcripts. Mean read depth for naive, central memory and regulatory T cell samples was several million reads. The protocol was immunoSEQ multiplex PCR, while the TCRdb copy is restricted to in-frame clones and leaves out a portion. Among 300,000 or so clones listed, about 13% were seen once. Stem cell-like memory, regulatory, central memory and naive CD4+ cells were sorted via CD45RO/CCR7/CD25/CD127/CD95/CD27. This CDR3 contains 13 residues. V was clipped by 0 bases and J by 15 bases, with 15 bases between them. CDR1 LGHNA and CDR2 YSLEER come from the germline V gene. This clone was observed a handful of times. Its antigen is unknown.

J is TRBJ2-1 and V is TRBV4-3; D gene ambiguous. The sequence came from a man in his thirties or forties with type 1 diabetes. Sequencing was carried out using naive CD4+ T cells from blood. In DNA, the CDR3 is TGCGCCAGCAGCCAAGATTGGTTCGTCCCGCGGTTCTTC. Translation: CASSQDWFVPRFF.